The clone carrying this T cell receptor beta chain was counted between two and nine times. Antigen: not known. Cultured CD4+ T-cell DNA underwent Oncomine TCR Beta short-read sequencing. Extraction of genomic DNA was performed on cultured CD4+ T cells. One entry per CDR3 protein results from TCRdb running MiXCR on the PCR reads. The table shows under 15,000 distinct CDR3 sequences, with approximately 57% occurring only once. Germline V gene sequence: CDR1 MNHEY, CDR2 SMNVEV (reference sequence). The CDR3 length is 14 residues. The V and J ends lost 5 bases and 4 bases, in that order; junction bases with no gene match: 6. Treatment in this sample: roughly 10-day PBMC culture with coronavirus spike peptide pools or control peptides (ViraFEST assay). The sample comes from a study of vaccination and CD4 T cells after COVID-19. Study-wide results and caveats: Recorded median SARS-CoV-2-reactive clonotype numbers increased from about 20 to 38 without reaching significance.

Sequenced: CD4+ T cells from blood, cultured in vitro. The chain recombines TRBV27 with TRBJ2-3; TRBD2 aligns across 7 bases. This TCR was sampled from a human donor who had recovered from COVID-19. The CDR3 region has the DNA TGTGCCAGCAGTCCGCGGGAGAGCTCAGATACGCAGTATTTT. Amino acids: CASSPRESSDTQYF.